The 21 T cell receptor beta chains below were found in one sample sequenced in a study of T cells in Graves' hyperthyroidism and ophthalmopathy. RNA transcripts provided the source from which TCR beta CDR3 regions were amplified. Using the HTBI primer set, a first-round RT-PCR was run on the TCR CDR3. Via MiXCR, TCRdb re-called the multiplex PCR reads, giving one row per CDR3 protein. Of hundreds of thousands of distinct CDR3 sequences in the sample, around a sixth were seen once. The sequenced material came from blood. The source of these receptors is a woman younger than 30 with Graves' hyperthyroidism.

This clonotype was counted ten times or more. V gene TRBV20-1 combines with J gene TRBJ2-7; maybe TRBD2 (6 bases). Trimming stripped 0 bases from V and 6 bases from J, with 15 bases between. The CDR3 spans 14 residues. Germline V lookup: CDR1 DFQATT, CDR2 SNEGSKA (reference sequence). The CDR3 coding sequence is TGCAGTGCTAGAGATCCGCTACTAGCAGGCGAGCAGTACTTC. Translated, it gives CSARDPLLAGEQYF.

This clonotype was counted at least ten times. The chain uses TRBV5-1 and TRBJ2-5, with D unclear. CDR1 is SGHRS and CDR2 is YFSETQ in the germline V gene. Trimming removed 5 bases from V and 2 bases from J, with 10 bases in between. This CDR3 comprises 13 residues. CDR3 DNA: TGCGCCAGCAGGGGTTCCCCACAAGAGACCCAGTACTTC. This gives the protein CASRGSPQETQYF.

This clonotype appeared many times. The V call is TRBV2, the J call TRBJ1-2; D is undetermined. Germline V lookup: CDR1 SNHLY, CDR2 FYNNEI. The ends were cut back, 6 bases at V and 3 bases at J, with 14 bases in the middle. This CDR3 has 14 amino acids. CDR3: CASSLNREDYGYTF. The CDR3 DNA reads as TGTGCCAGCAGCCTCAACCGGGAGGACTATGGCTACACCTTC.

This clonotype was counted at least ten times. The chain recombines TRBV12-5 with TRBJ1-1; D gene uncertain. This CDR3 is 15 amino acids long. V was cut by 0 bases and J by 2 bases, with 10 bases left in between. Looked up from germline, CDR1 is LGHNT and CDR2 is FRNRAP. The CDR3 here is CASGLVLQPNTEAFF. The DNA of the CDR3 is TGTGCTAGTGGTTTGGTACTACAACCCAACACTGAAGCTTTCTTT. Full variable domain (outside the CDR3, taken from reference TRBV12-5 and TRBJ1-1): DARVTQTPRHKVTEMGQEVTMRCQPILGHNTVFWYRQTMMQGLELLAYFRNRAPLDDSGMPKDRFSAEMPDATLATLKIQPSEPRDSAVYFCASGLVLQPNTEAFFGQGTRLTVV.

This clonotype was observed a handful of times. This chain joins TRBV5-1 and TRBJ1-2, with 9 bases aligning to TRBD1. V dropped 2 bases and J dropped 4; count of bases not matched to a gene: 6. The length of the CDR3 is 15 residues. Germline CDR1 is SGHRS and CDR2 is YFSETQ. CDR3 sequence: CASSFALGQGYGYTF. CDR3 nucleotides: TGCGCCAGCAGCTTTGCCCTGGGACAGGGCTATGGCTACACCTTC.

This clonotype was observed at least ten times. The rearrangement uses TRBV5-1 and TRBJ2-7; 7 positions agree with TRBD2. The germline V gene encodes CDR1 SGHRS and CDR2 YFSETQ. V trimming: 1 base; J trimming: 2 bases; junction bases outside the gene matches: 3. CDR3 length equals 14 residues. The chain's CDR3 is CASSLTSAAYEQYF. DNA for the CDR3: TGCGCCAGCAGCTTGACTAGCGCTGCCTACGAGCAGTACTTC.

The chain links TRBV16 to TRBJ1-2; D is perhaps TRBD1 (5 bases). Trimming stripped 8 bases from V and 5 bases from J, with 12 bases between. This CDR3 is built from 12 residues. Germline assignment: CDR1 KGHSY and CDR2 FQNENV. This CDR3 reads CASSHRGYGYTF. The CDR3 nucleotides read TGTGCCAGCTCGCACCGGGGGTATGGCTACACCTTC. Full variable domain (outside the CDR3, taken from reference TRBV16 and TRBJ1-2): GEEVAQTPKHLVRGEGQKAKLYCAPIKGHSYVFWYQQVLKNEFKFLISFQNENVFDETGMPKERFSAKCLPNSPCSLEIQATKLEDSAVYFCASSHRGYGYTFGSGTRLTVV.

This clonotype has ten or more counts. The CDR3 sequence: CASIRGGEQYF. The CDR3, as DNA: TGTGCCAGCATTCGGGGTGGCGAGCAGTACTTC. The chain links TRBV2 to TRBJ2-7; D possibly corresponds to TRBD2 (5 bases). Between the trimmed V and J ends, which lost 7 bases and 6 bases, there was a span of 10 bases. Germline CDR1 is SNHLY and CDR2 is FYNNEI. The length of the CDR3 is 11 residues.

This clonotype was seen repeatedly, ten times or more. The chain carries TRBV19 and TRBJ1-2; 8 positions match TRBD1. Per germline, CDR1 LNHDA and CDR2 SQIVND (reference sequence). The CDR3 covers 13 residues. Unmatched junction bases numbered 8, after V lost 10 bases and J lost 4 bases. CDR3 in DNA: TGTGCCACCCAAGACACAGGGGGCTATGGCTACACCTTC. Translation: CATQDTGGYGYTF.

The chain carries TRBV5-1 and TRBJ2-1; D is possibly TRBD2 (6 bases). The CDR3 covers 15 residues. CDR1 and CDR2 from the germline V gene are SGHRS and YFSETQ. With 5 bases removed from V and 7 bases from J, the gap between germline ends came to 19 bases. CDR3: CASRLLESAGNEQFF. The CDR3 nucleotides are TGCGCCAGCAGACTTCTAGAGTCTGCGGGGAATGAGCAGTTCTTC.

This clonotype has at least ten counts. The V gene is TRBV18, the J gene TRBJ2-1; TRBD2 might be the D (5 bases). V dropped 1 base and J dropped 3 bases, with 10 bases sitting between them. CDR1 and CDR2 (germline): KGHSH, LQKENI. This CDR3 is 15 amino acids long. In DNA form, the CDR3 reads TGTGCCAGCTCACCACGGGAAGGGAGCTACAATGAGCAGTTCTTC. It codes for CASSPREGSYNEQFF.

The chain employs TRBV6-5 and TRBJ2-2; D not certain. V was pared by 2 bases and J by 1 base, with 5 bases between. Germline V gene sequence: CDR1 MNHEY, CDR2 SVGAGI. This CDR3 contains 14 residues. The CDR3 DNA is TGTGCCAGCAGTTACGGGGAGAACACCGGGGAGCTGTTTTTT. It is translated as CASSYGENTGELFF.

There are many counts of this clonotype. This chain uses TRBV20-1 with TRBJ2-5; 9 bases align to TRBD2. The CDR3 loop spans 13 amino acids. J gave up 5 bases and V 1 base, and 2 bases lay outside the gene matches. The germline V gene has CDR1 DFQATT and CDR2 SNEGSKA (reference sequence). This chain's CDR3 is CSARVAGVETQYF. The CDR3 DNA reads TGCAGTGCTAGAGTAGCGGGAGTGGAGACCCAGTACTTC.

The V gene is TRBV6-6, the J gene TRBJ2-1; the match to TRBD1 covers 7 bases. Trimming at V came to 2 bases and at J to 9 bases, leaving 10 bases not matched to a gene. CDR1 MNHNY and CDR2 SVGAGI come from the germline V gene (reference sequence). The CDR3 loop spans 15 amino acids. This CDR3 is CASSYGQALSFEQFF. CDR3 DNA: TGTGCCAGCAGTTACGGACAGGCCCTCTCGTTTGAGCAGTTCTTC.

The table lists this clonotype with many counts. The chain carries TRBV27 and TRBJ2-1; TRBD1 matches 11 bases. The CDR3 has 15 residues. Per germline, CDR1 MNHEY and CDR2 SMNVEV (reference sequence). With 2 bases clipped from V and 8 bases from J, the junction kept 5 bases outside the gene matches. CDR3 amino acids: CASSLTGQGADEQFF. CDR3 in DNA: TGTGCCAGCAGTTTAACCGGACAGGGGGCCGATGAGCAGTTCTTC.

In this sample, this clonotype turned up many times. The gene calls are TRBV20-1 and TRBJ2-7; D gene unclear. Germline lookup yields CDR1 DFQATT and CDR2 SNEGSKA (reference sequence). The V end lost 6 bases, the J end lost 2 bases, and 17 bases lay between the germline ends. The CDR3 loop spans 14 amino acids. DNA of the CDR3: TGCAGTGCAAACGGTCCCTCAAACCCCTACGAGCAGTACTTC. Encoded protein: CSANGPSNPYEQYF.

In this sample, this clonotype turned up many times. V gene TRBV20-1 combines with J gene TRBJ1-1, with 7 positions matching TRBD1. Germline CDR1 is DFQATT and CDR2 is SNEGSKA (reference sequence). V lost 6 bases to trimming and J lost 0 bases; unmatched junction nucleotides: 7. The CDR3 loop spans 14 amino acids. The CDR3, as DNA: TGCAGTGCCACATGGACAGGTATGAACACTGAAGCTTTCTTT. Its translation is CSATWTGMNTEAFF.

In its sample, this clonotype was seen many times. The chain's CDR3 is CASGQMPDTQYF. Written as DNA, the CDR3 is TGTGCCAGCGGCCAGATGCCAGATACGCAGTATTTT. The chain links TRBV5-5 to TRBJ2-3; D is uncertain. Germline V gene lookup returns CDR1 SGHKS and CDR2 YYEKEE (reference sequence). The length of the CDR3 is 12 residues. V dropped 7 bases and J dropped 4 bases, with 10 bases sitting between them.

This chain connects TRBV28 to TRBJ2-3, with TRBD2 identical over 14 bases. This CDR3 is built from 20 residues. Germline lookup yields CDR1 MDHEN and CDR2 SYDVKM. V was pared by 5 bases and J by 6 bases, with 19 bases of the junction left unmatched. Written as DNA, the CDR3 is TGTGCCAGCAGTACCAAAAACCTCAGGACTAGCGGGGGGCAGCTCGATACGCAGTATTTT. Its protein is CASSTKNLRTSGGQLDTQYF.

This clonotype came up many times. This chain connects TRBV11-2 to TRBJ1-1; TRBD1 aligns across 9 bases. J lost 9 bases, V lost 6 bases, and 23 bases had no gene match. Germline-derived CDR1 and CDR2 are SGHAT and FQNNGV. CDR3 size: 18 residues. DNA for the CDR3: TGTGCCAGCAGGGGTCTTAGGGGACAGGGAGGACGAATGAGTAAAGCTTTCTTT. Its protein is CASRGLRGQGGRMSKAFF. The complete variable domain, with remaining parts taken from reference TRBV11-2 and TRBJ1-1, reads EAGVAQSPRYKIIEKRQSVAFWCNPISGHATLYWYQQILGQGPKLLIQFQNNGVVDDSQLPKDRFSAERLKGVDSTLKIQPAKLEDSAVYLCASRGLRGQGGRMSKAFFGQGTRLTVV.

This clonotype was counted at least ten times. The gene calls are TRBV2 and TRBJ1-5; D remains unclear. The germline V and J ends were trimmed by 1 base and 10 bases, with 5 bases remaining between them. The CDR3 runs 11 residues. Germline V CDR1 and CDR2: SNHLY, FYNNEI. This CDR3 reads CASSEGIPQHF. The CDR3 region has the DNA TGTGCCAGCAGTGAAGGTATCCCCCAGCATTTT. Variable domain in full (rest from reference TRBV2 and TRBJ1-5): EPEVTQTPSHQVTQMGQEVILRCVPISNHLYFYWYRQILGQKVEFLVSFYNNEISEKSEIFDDQFSVERPDGSNFTLKIRSTKLEDSAMYFCASSEGIPQHFGDGTRLSIL.